This T cell receptor (beta chain) was sequenced during a study of blood T cell repertoires in COVID-19. Study as a whole: Material from acute and convalescent COVID-19 was sourced from the United States, Italy and Spain.

Germline V lookup: CDR1 LNHNV, CDR2 YYDKDF (reference sequence). V lost 4 bases to trimming and J lost 8 bases, with 18 bases between them. The CDR3 loop spans 15 amino acids. Clones were sequenced by immunoSEQ multiplex PCR, and TCRdb holds only the in-frame ones, with some missing. The top ten hold more than 1.4% of the sample, which has about 270,000 clones, around 85% seen once. Seattle enrolled patients during active infection and tracked them longitudinally. Sequencing input: peripheral blood. V usage is TRBV15 and J usage is TRBJ2-1; D is possibly TRBD2 (6 bases). The TCR comes from a human donor with COVID-19, enrolled during active disease. The donor label of this sample is uncertain. Here the CDR3 DNA reads TGTGCCACCAGCATACTAGCCGGGAGTAACTATGAGCAGTTCTTC. It is translated as CATSILAGSNYEQFF.